This T cell receptor (beta chain) was sequenced in a study of cytomegalovirus exposure and HLA in healthy donors. This clone was counted a single time. Its antigen remains unknown. The primer mix had 60 Vbeta and 13 Jbeta primers. Using immunoSEQ multiplex PCR, the repertoire was profiled, and TCRdb retains in-frame clones only, with some absent. Found here are some 180,000 clones, about 77% of them singletons; the top ten hold about 3%. Whole-study findings and limits: Later examination showed HLA-associated TCR beta chains had greater clonal expansion than equally common others.

Material for sequencing was PBMCs. The clonotype comes from a female donor in good health and CMV-seronegative.

The CDR3 DNA sequence: TGTGCCAGCAGCCTGCGACATATTCGGGAGACCCAGTACTTC. Residues: CASSLRHIRETQYF. The chain has TRBV14 and TRBJ2-5; D not resolved. The CDR3 runs to 14 residues. Germline V gene data show CDR1 as SGHDN and CDR2 as FVKESK. V was clipped by 4 bases and J by 5 bases, with 14 bases between them.